The source of this T cell receptor (beta chain) is a study of blood T cells in healthy people across ages. In the case of this clonotype: Its antigen is still unknown.

Study-level findings and limits: Age brought a roughly linear fall in TCR beta diversity measured per million T cells.

Using a J-beta primer mix together with a sample-barcoded 5' primer, a second PCR was run for roughly 7 to 11 cycles. TCRdb processed the 5' RACE reads anew with MiXCR; each CDR3 protein has one entry. The sample includes 1,500,000 or so distinct CDR3 sequences, 55% to 75% seen only once; the top ten take under 8.5%. CDR1 is SGHVS, CDR2 FQNEAQ, per germline. The CDR3 contains 16 residues. V was shortened by 7 bases and J by 10 bases, with 26 bases between the two germline ends. The origin of this receptor is a man younger than 35 in good health. The V and J genes are TRBV7-8 and TRBJ2-1; possible D gene TRBD2, 7 bases. Sequencing input: blood. CDR3 coding DNA: TGTGCCAGCACTTACGTGGGGGGCGGGGGACCCTTGGAGCAGTTCTTC. This gives the protein CASTYVGGGGPLEQFF.